This T cell receptor beta chain is drawn from a study of CD8+CD57+ T cells in acquired aplastic anemia. Using genomic DNA as the template, TCR beta VDJ and CDR3 profiling was carried out. TCRdb re-called the reads with MiXCR, one entry per CDR3 protein. The data contain 400,000 to 600,000 distinct CDR3 sequences, about a third of them singletons. This clonotype has more than one count but fewer than ten. What it binds is unknown. V shed 6 bases and J 3 bases; nucleotides not matched to a gene: 6. Germline V gives CDR1 DFQATT, CDR2 SNEGSKA (reference sequence). The CDR3 has 14 residues. Those patients picked for sequencing had displayed CD8+CD57+ cell expansion on flow cytometry. All participating patients were living with severe acquired aplastic anemia. Blood samples were obtained from patients who had received no prior therapy. Study observations and caveats: Overlap between patients and controls comprised some 31 CD8+ CDR3 sequences.

The sequence derives from a human donor with aplastic anemia. Specimen: sorted CD4+, CD8+, or CD8+CD57+ T cells (not recorded which) from PBMCs. The chain is built from TRBV20-1 and TRBJ2-7; 12 nucleotides match TRBD2. DNA for the CDR3: TGCAGTGCAAATCAGGGACTAGCGGGCTACGAGCAGTACTTC. It specifies CSANQGLAGYEQYF.